This record covers a single T cell receptor (beta chain). This specimen comes from a study of T cells in tumors after PD-1 blockade. Looking at the study overall: Patients had no prior checkpoint blockade, systemic immunosuppressants, or anti-cancer therapy within 4 weeks.

Germline V gives CDR1 SNHLY, CDR2 FYNNEI. Trimming cost V 4 bases and J 0 bases; bases outside gene matches: 5. The CDR3 totals 15 residues. This table comes from immunoSEQ multiplex PCR, and its TCRdb copy is limited to in-frame clones, with some not included. The sample yields about 25,000 clones, 70% to 85% seen once. Here the sequenced sample was PBMCs, taken after anti-PD-1 treatment. The TCR sequence derives from a human donor with basal cell carcinoma. This sequence joins TRBV2 and TRBJ1-1; 7 bases line up with TRBD1. In DNA form, the CDR3 reads TGTGCCAGCAGTGTGGGACAGACCATGAACACTGAAGCTTTCTTT. Protein: CASSVGQTMNTEAFF.